Shown below are 27 T cell receptor beta chains from a single sample sequenced in a study of identical twins. One entry per CDR3 protein results from TCRdb running MiXCR on the 5' RACE reads. The sample contains fewer than 550,000 distinct CDR3 sequences, over 11% of which appear only once. These data were also reused for a study on yellow fever vaccine responses in identical twins.

Specimen: CD4+ T cells sorted from blood. The origin of the receptors is a young woman in good health.

This clonotype has a handful of counts. The V and J genes are TRBV28 and TRBJ2-2; D is possibly TRBD2 (5 bases). Germline V lookup: CDR1 MDHEN, CDR2 SYDVKM. The CDR3 totals 14 residues. Trimming stripped 3 bases from V and 1 base from J, with 6 bases between. The CDR3 DNA reads as TGTGCCAGCAGTTTCGCGGGGAACACCGGGGAGCTGTTTTTT. It is translated as CASSFAGNTGELFF.

The chain has TRBV12-3 or TRBV12-4 and TRBJ2-2; 10 bases fit TRBD2. Losses at the gene ends were 4 bases for V and 1 base for J; bases not matched to a gene: 3. This CDR3 comprises 16 residues. The CDR3: CASSYTSGENTGELFF. The CDR3 nucleotides read TGTGCCAGCAGTTACACTAGCGGGGAGAACACCGGGGAGCTGTTTTTT.

The sample holds a few counts of this clonotype. The gene calls are TRBV2 and TRBJ2-2; D possibly corresponds to TRBD1 (6 bases). The CDR3 is 14 amino acids. CDR1 is SNHLY and CDR2 is FYNNEI in the germline V gene. The V end lost 6 bases, the J end lost 5 bases, and 13 bases lay between the germline ends. The CDR3 DNA reads as TGTGCCAGCAGGCCGGGACACAAGACCGGGGAGCTGTTTTTT. Translating it yields CASRPGHKTGELFF.

This clonotype showed up just a few times. The chain links TRBV27 to TRBJ2-2, with D unresolved. The CDR3 is 12 residues long. Per the germline V gene, CDR1 is MNHEY and CDR2 is SMNVEV (reference sequence). Trimming pared 3 bases from V and 6 bases from J, leaving 5 bases between. This CDR3 reads CASSFVSGELFF. In DNA, the CDR3 is TGTGCCAGCAGTTTCGTTTCCGGGGAGCTGTTTTTT.

This chain connects TRBV5-1 to TRBJ2-7, with 14 bases lining up with TRBD2. CDR3 length: 19 amino acids. Germline-derived CDR1 and CDR2 are SGHRS and YFSETQ. V lost 0 bases to trimming and J lost 2 bases; unmatched junction nucleotides: 10. CDR3 nucleotides: TGCGCCAGCAGCTTGGGTGCCGGGACTAGCGGGAGTAGGGCCTACGAGCAGTACTTC. Its translation: CASSLGAGTSGSRAYEQYF.

This clonotype was found many times. The CDR3 bases are TGTGCCAGCAGTTCCTCTAGCGGGACGGGAAACATTCAGTACTTC. As protein: CASSSSSGTGNIQYF. This chain links TRBV27 with TRBJ2-4; TRBD2 aligns across 9 bases. The CDR3 has 15 amino acids. The germline V gene has CDR1 MNHEY and CDR2 SMNVEV (reference sequence). J gave up 6 bases and V 4 bases, and 7 bases lay outside the gene matches.

In its sample, this clonotype was seen many times. This chain connects TRBV5-1 to TRBJ1-2, with 7 bases lining up with TRBD1. CDR3 length equals 14 residues. The J segment lost 8 bases and the V segment lost 5 bases, leaving 12 bases of the junction unmatched. Germline CDR1 SGHRS, CDR2 YFSETQ. The CDR3 region is CASSPTGQGVGYTF. The CDR3 coding sequence is TGCGCCAGCAGTCCGACAGGGCAGGGAGTAGGCTACACCTTC.

This clonotype was seen a handful of times. This chain uses TRBV20-1 with TRBJ2-5; 7 positions match TRBD2. V gave up 4 bases and J gave up 0 bases; unmatched junction bases: 8. Germline values: CDR1 DFQATT, CDR2 SNEGSKA (reference sequence). This CDR3 has 15 amino acids. The CDR3 loop is CSAIRASGDQETQYF. CDR3 DNA sequence: TGCAGTGCTATCCGGGCTAGCGGAGACCAAGAGACCCAGTACTTC.

The table lists this clonotype with many counts. The genes are TRBV29-1 and TRBJ2-2, with D possibly TRBD1 on 5 matching bases. The ends were cut back, 6 bases at V and 6 bases at J, with 11 bases in the middle. The CDR3 covers 12 residues. CDR1 and CDR2 from the germline V gene are SQVTM and ANQGSEA. This chain's CDR3 is CSVERGSGELFF. The CDR3 DNA reads as TGCAGCGTAGAAAGGGGATCCGGGGAGCTGTTTTTT.

This chain uses TRBV25-1 with TRBJ2-7; 7 nucleotides line up with TRBD1. CDR1 MGHDK and CDR2 SYGVNS come from the germline V gene. This CDR3 has 15 amino acids. The ends lost 2 bases at V and 3 bases at J; junction bases unmatched: 7. DNA for the CDR3: TGTGCCAGCAGTGAAGGTTACAGGGGTGGCTACGAGCAGTACTTC. Its protein is CASSEGYRGGYEQYF.

This clonotype was found many times. This chain links TRBV4-2 with TRBJ1-1; no clear D. The CDR3 is made up of 15 amino acids. Germline assignment: CDR1 LGHNA and CDR2 YNFKEQ. V was pared by 7 bases and J by 3 bases, with 18 bases between. Here the CDR3 reads CASTQPGRRYTEAFF. The CDR3 DNA is TGTGCCAGCACCCAGCCGGGGAGGAGATACACTGAAGCTTTCTTT.

This clonotype was seen more than once but under ten times. The rearrangement uses TRBV5-1 and TRBJ2-1; TRBD2 matches at 10 bases. Germline CDR1 is SGHRS and CDR2 is YFSETQ. CDR3 length: 12 residues. V dropped 7 bases and J dropped 7; count of bases not matched to a gene: 2. The CDR3 loop reads CASATSGNEQFF. For the CDR3, the DNA is TGCGCCAGCGCGACTAGCGGGAATGAGCAGTTCTTC.

This clonotype was recorded many times. The J gene is TRBJ1-1, the V gene TRBV5-1; D may be TRBD1 (5 bases). Trimming removed 0 bases from V and 3 bases from J, with 12 bases in between. The length of the CDR3 is 15 residues. Germline V CDR1 and CDR2: SGHRS, YFSETQ. CDR3 DNA: TGCGCCAGCAGCTTGGTTTGGGGAGGGGACACTGAAGCTTTCTTT. Translating it yields CASSLVWGGDTEAFF.

This clonotype was found many times. The rearrangement uses TRBV12-3 or TRBV12-4 and TRBJ1-4; the match to TRBD1 covers 8 bases. The CDR3 contains 16 residues. V dropped 5 bases and J dropped 8; count of bases not matched to a gene: 13. The CDR3 DNA reads TGTGCCAGCAGTATAAGCCAGGGGGCCGGTAGGGAAAAACTGTTTTTT. It yields the protein CASSISQGAGREKLFF.

This clonotype was observed many times. A read error may produce the germline difference seen at one junction end. The V gene is TRBV5-1, the J gene TRBJ2-3, with 8 bases lining up with TRBD2. Germline V CDR1 and CDR2: SGHRS, YFSETQ. The CDR3 is made up of 13 amino acids. The CDR3 region is CASRMAVGTSLHF. In DNA, the CDR3 is TGCGCCAGCAGAATGGCGGTGGGGACTAGTCTACATTTT.

Only a few counts were recorded for this clonotype. The chain couples TRBV10-3 to TRBJ2-1; TRBD2 matches at 9 bases. The junction had 4 bases not matched to a gene; V was cut back by 1 base and J by 3 bases. This CDR3 is 16 amino acids long. Germline lookup yields CDR1 ENHRY and CDR2 SYGVKD. CDR3 sequence (DNA): TGTGCCATCAGTGAGTTCGGTAGCGGGAGCTACAATGAGCAGTTCTTC. It encodes CAISEFGSGSYNEQFF.

This clonotype has only one observation. The chain couples TRBV27 to TRBJ2-5; TRBD2 is a possible D gene (5 bases). In germline, CDR1 is MNHEY, CDR2 SMNVEV (reference sequence). Trimming removed 6 bases at V and 2 bases at J, with 7 bases between. The CDR3 has 12 residues. CDR3 protein: CASRDFQETQYF. In DNA, the CDR3 is TGTGCCAGCAGGGACTTTCAAGAGACCCAGTACTTC.

The V and J genes are TRBV5-1 and TRBJ1-2, with 8 bases fitting TRBD1. The CDR3 has 18 amino acids. The ends lost 0 bases at V and 1 base at J; junction bases unmatched: 11. Germline V CDR1 and CDR2: SGHRS, YFSETQ. The CDR3 spells CASSLAHRGQAGNYGYTF. CDR3 sequence (DNA): TGCGCCAGCAGCTTGGCCCACCGGGGACAGGCGGGTAACTATGGCTACACCTTC.

This clonotype was detected a few times. The V and J genes are TRBV9 and TRBJ1-1; D unclear. V lost 0 bases to trimming and J lost 6 bases, with 21 bases between them. CDR3 length equals 17 residues. CDR1 and CDR2 (germline): SGDLS, YYNGEE. The CDR3 bases are TGTGCCAGCAGCGTAGAGCCCACCGGACCCCGGAGGGCTGAAGCTTTCTTT. Amino acids: CASSVEPTGPRRAEAFF. The entire variable domain, with the rest obtained from reference TRBV9 and TRBJ1-1, is as follows: DSGVTQTPKHLITATGQRVTLRCSPRSGDLSVYWYQQSLDQGLQFLIQYYNGEERAKGNILERFSAQQFPDLHSELNLSSLELGDSALYFCASSVEPTGPRRAEAFFGQGTRLTVV.

The genes are TRBV27 and TRBJ2-2, with 10 positions matching TRBD1. V trimming: 6 bases; J trimming: 5 bases; junction bases outside the gene matches: 6. This CDR3 comprises 15 residues. The V gene's germline CDR1 is MNHEY and CDR2 SMNVEV (reference sequence). Here the CDR3 DNA reads TGTGCCAGCAGACCGGGACAGGGGAGGACCGGGGAGCTGTTTTTT. Protein sequence: CASRPGQGRTGELFF.

This clonotype was observed a few times. The chain is built from TRBV5-1 and TRBJ2-7; the D gene is possibly TRBD1 (7 bases). The CDR3 is 18 amino acids. Germline V lookup: CDR1 SGHRS, CDR2 YFSETQ. Trimming shortened V by 0 bases and J by 3 bases, and 22 bases separated the two germline ends. As DNA, the CDR3 is TGCGCCAGCAGCTTGGCGACGGGGCCAGGGGGAGGTTTCTACGAGCAGTACTTC. Amino acid sequence: CASSLATGPGGGFYEQYF.

This clonotype appeared a few times. CDR3 DNA sequence: TGCGCCAGCACCAAAGGGGGAACGAACACCGGGGAGCTGTTTTTT. As protein: CASTKGGTNTGELFF. The rearrangement links TRBV10-1 to TRBJ2-2; D perhaps matches TRBD1 (6 bases). Germline V gene sequence: CDR1 WNHNN, CDR2 SYGVQD (reference sequence). V was clipped by 7 bases and J by 0 bases, with 12 bases between them. CDR3 length: 15 residues.

The chain links TRBV7-9 to TRBJ2-1; possible D gene TRBD2, 6 bases. This CDR3 is 14 amino acids long. The V gene lost 3 bases and the J gene lost 7 bases, with 13 bases spanning the gap. Germline CDR1 SEHNR, CDR2 FQNEAQ (reference sequence). CDR3 nucleotide sequence: TGTGCCAGCAGCTTTCGGGACTCCCTAAATGAGCAGTTCTTC. Its translation is CASSFRDSLNEQFF.

The V call is TRBV5-1, the J call TRBJ1-1, with TRBD1 identical over 10 bases. CDR3 length: 15 residues. With V trimmed by 4 bases and J by 3 bases, 6 bases remained unmatched. Germline CDR1 reads SGHRS; CDR2 reads YFSETQ. The CDR3 DNA follows: TGCGCCAGCAGCCAATCCGGGACAGGGGACACTGAAGCTTTCTTT. Its protein is CASSQSGTGDTEAFF.

The chain carries TRBV28 and TRBJ2-6, with 9 bases aligning to TRBD1. The CDR3 is made up of 18 amino acids. J lost 4 bases, V lost 4 bases, and 11 bases had no gene match. The germline gives CDR1 MDHEN, CDR2 SYDVKM. CDR3 region: CASSSDRGPPSGANVLTF. Here the CDR3 DNA reads TGTGCCAGCAGTTCGGACAGGGGACCTCCCTCGGGGGCCAACGTCCTGACTTTC.

The J gene is TRBJ2-3, the V gene TRBV12-3 or TRBV12-4; 13 bases align to TRBD2. Trimming at V came to 6 bases and at J to 13 bases, leaving 1 base not matched to a gene. The CDR3 consists of 11 residues. CDR3 nucleotides: TGTGCCAGCAGGGGGACTAGCGGGAAGTATTTT. Translated, it gives CASRGTSGKYF.

There are a few counts of this clonotype. The chain employs TRBV6-1 and TRBJ1-6; D might be TRBD1 (5 bases). The CDR3 loop spans 15 amino acids. Trimming pared 8 bases from V and 10 bases from J, leaving 21 bases between. CDR1 is MNHNS, CDR2 SASEGT, per germline. CDR3 in DNA: TGTGCCAGCGGGGAAATCAGGGAATTCGGCTCACCCCTCCACTTT. Amino acid sequence: CASGEIREFGSPLHF.